Each of the 18 T cell receptor beta chains below was sequenced from the same sample in a study of CD8 T cells in Susac syndrome. RNA in amounts of roughly 0.45 to 1 ug was reverse transcribed with random hexamers. One entry per CDR3 protein results from TCRdb running MiXCR on the immunoSEQ multiplex PCR reads. The sample includes about 120,000 distinct CDR3 sequences, about 95% seen only once; the top ten take 0.098%. The sample was CD4+ T cells from PBMCs. These TCRs come from a human donor in good health.

V gene TRBV10-3 combines with J gene TRBJ2-7; tentatively, D is TRBD1 or TRBD2 (5 bases each). The germline CDR1 and CDR2 sequences are ENHRY and SYGVKD. The CDR3 has 14 residues. Trimming left V 6 bases short and J 4 bases short, with 16 bases between. This CDR3 reads CAISAGTAGYEQYF. The CDR3 DNA is TGTGCCATCAGCGCCGGGACCGCCGGGTACGAGCAGTACTTC.

The chain links TRBV27 to TRBJ1-6; weak D call: TRBD1 (6 bases). Trimming stripped 6 bases from V and 3 bases from J, with 12 bases between. This CDR3 contains 15 residues. Germline CDR1 and CDR2: MNHEY and SMNVEV (reference sequence). This CDR3 is CASRRDTGYNSPLHF. CDR3 coding DNA: TGTGCCAGCAGGAGGGACACGGGCTATAATTCACCCCTCCACTTT.

The chain recombines TRBV24-1 with TRBJ2-2; a possible D gene is TRBD2 (5 bases). CDR1 and CDR2 (germline): KGHDR, SFDVKD. The V gene lost 10 bases and the J gene lost 1 base, with 12 bases spanning the gap. The CDR3 sequence is 14 residues long. CDR3 loop: CATRETGNTGELFF. The CDR3 DNA is TGTGCCACTAGGGAGACGGGGAACACCGGGGAGCTGTTTTTT.

The gene calls are TRBV18 and TRBJ2-4; either TRBD1 or TRBD2 may fit D (5 bases each). Trimming took off 0 bases at V and 1 base at J, with 7 bases between the two ends. Germline loops: CDR1 KGHSH, CDR2 LQKENI. This CDR3 is built from 15 residues. The DNA of the CDR3 is TGTGCCAGCTCACCACCGGGGACGGCCAAAAACATTCAGTACTTC. Translation: CASSPPGTAKNIQYF.

V usage is TRBV29-1 and J usage is TRBJ2-7, with no clear D. Between the trimmed V and J ends, which lost 4 bases and 5 bases, there was a span of 15 bases. The CDR3 consists of 13 residues. The germline V gene encodes CDR1 SQVTM and CDR2 ANQGSEA. CDR3 region: CSVGAIFGNEQYF. DNA for the CDR3: TGCAGCGTTGGTGCCATATTCGGCAACGAGCAGTACTTC.

This chain's CDR3 is CASVSVSGSSYEQYF. In DNA, the CDR3 is TGTGCCAGCGTGTCGGTAAGCGGGAGCTCCTACGAGCAGTACTTC. The chain has TRBV28 and TRBJ2-7, with 8 positions matching TRBD2. The V gene end was trimmed by 8 bases and the J gene end by 0 bases; junction bases not matched to a gene: 9. The CDR3 spans 15 residues. Germline V CDR1 and CDR2: MDHEN, SYDVKM.

V is TRBV7-2 and J is TRBJ2-7, with 11 nucleotides matching TRBD2. V trimming: 4 bases; J trimming: 7 bases; junction bases outside the gene matches: 9. Germline CDR1 and CDR2: SGHTA and FQGNSA. CDR3 length equals 15 residues. CDR3 amino acids: CASSSGLAESGEQYF. The CDR3 DNA sequence: TGTGCCAGCAGCTCGGGACTAGCGGAGTCGGGTGAGCAGTACTTC.

This chain joins TRBV6-1 and TRBJ2-7; D call uncertain. In germline, CDR1 is MNHNS, CDR2 SASEGT. V was trimmed by 2 bases and J by 3 bases, leaving 11 bases between them. The CDR3 has 14 amino acids. The CDR3 region has the DNA TGTGCCAGCAGTGAAATGGGTACACTCTACGAGCAGTACTTC. Residues: CASSEMGTLYEQYF.

The CDR3 nucleotides are TGTGCCAGCAGCCAACCCAACCGCCTTGGAAACACCATATATTTT. It encodes CASSQPNRLGNTIYF. The chain joins TRBV5-4 to TRBJ1-3; no clear D. The V end was cut by 4 bases, the J end by 3 bases, with 14 bases between. Germline V gene lookup returns CDR1 SGHNT and CDR2 YYREEE (reference sequence). The CDR3 is made up of 15 amino acids.

The chain links TRBV3-1 to TRBJ1-1; 7 bases line up with TRBD1. Germline V gene sequence: CDR1 LGHDT, CDR2 YNNKEL (reference sequence). J lost 6 bases, V lost 4 bases, and 11 bases had no gene match. This CDR3 has 15 amino acids. CDR3 in DNA: TGTGCCAGCAGCCGGTCGGGCAGGGGGGCCGCTGAAGCTTTCTTT. Its translation is CASSRSGRGAAEAFF.

This clonotype was seen more than once but under ten times. V gene TRBV5-1 combines with J gene TRBJ2-3, with D hard to call. Trimming shortened V by 0 bases and J by 4 bases, and 3 bases separated the two germline ends. CDR3 size: 12 residues. Germline lookup yields CDR1 SGHRS and CDR2 YFSETQ. In DNA, the CDR3 is TGCGCCAGCAGCTTGGATCCAGATACGCAGTATTTT. Translation: CASSLDPDTQYF.

The J gene is TRBJ1-4, the V gene TRBV7-9; D gene ambiguous. This CDR3 spans 12 amino acids. V shed 4 bases and J shed 8 bases, with 8 bases lying between them. Germline V gene lookup returns CDR1 SEHNR and CDR2 FQNEAQ (reference sequence). CDR3 coding DNA: TGTGCCAGCAGCTCTCTTGAGGAAAAACTGTTTTTT. This translates into CASSSLEEKLFF.

The CDR3 DNA reads TGTGCCAGCAGCTTGGAACGGGGACAGATAACCTACGAGCAGTACTTC. This sequence encodes CASSLERGQITYEQYF. This chain links TRBV5-4 with TRBJ2-7; TRBD1 agrees at 7 bases. Germline-derived CDR1 and CDR2 are SGHNT and YYREEE (reference sequence). Trimming removed 0 bases from V and 2 bases from J; junction bases left unmatched: 8. There are 16 residues in the CDR3.

The rearrangement uses TRBV12-3 or TRBV12-4 and TRBJ2-5, with D perhaps matching TRBD2 (6 bases). The CDR3 length is 14 residues. V gave up 4 bases and J gave up 7 bases, with 16 bases separating them. This chain's CDR3 is CASSSSSVPGTQYF. The CDR3 DNA sequence: TGTGCCAGCAGTTCATCTAGCGTTCCAGGGACCCAGTACTTC.

The chain carries TRBV7-9 and TRBJ2-2; 8 nucleotides align to TRBD2. The CDR3 covers 16 residues. Germline trimming cut 5 bases from V and 5 bases from J; bases unmatched to any gene: 10. The germline gives CDR1 SEHNR, CDR2 FQNEAQ (reference sequence). The CDR3 is CASSQQAGVGTGELFF. The DNA of the CDR3 is TGTGCCAGCAGCCAACAAGCGGGAGTCGGTACCGGGGAGCTGTTTTTT.

V gene TRBV3-1 combines with J gene TRBJ2-3; 9 bases match TRBD1. This CDR3 contains 15 residues. J lost 3 bases, V lost 4 bases, and 5 bases had no gene match. Per the germline V gene, CDR1 is LGHDT and CDR2 is YNNKEL (reference sequence). The CDR3 DNA is TGTGCCAGCAGCCCTCGACAGGGGGGGACAGATACGCAGTATTTT. It translates to CASSPRQGGTDTQYF.

This chain joins TRBV2 and TRBJ2-4; D is unresolved. V lost 1 base and J 10 bases, leaving 17 bases between the germline ends. Germline CDR1 reads SNHLY; CDR2 reads FYNNEI. The CDR3 totals 15 residues. The CDR3 DNA reads as TGTGCCAGCAGTGAAGGTGGACGCCGGATTAGGATTCAGTACTTC. It encodes CASSEGGRRIRIQYF.

This sequence joins TRBV7-2 and TRBJ2-3; D is possibly TRBD2 (6 bases). Between the trimmed V and J ends, which lost 7 bases and 2 bases, there was a span of 10 bases. The CDR3 covers 13 residues. CDR1 and CDR2 (germline): SGHTA, FQGNSA. In nucleotides, the CDR3 is TGTGCCAGCAAAGGCGGGGACACAGATACGCAGTATTTT. Translation: CASKGGDTDTQYF.